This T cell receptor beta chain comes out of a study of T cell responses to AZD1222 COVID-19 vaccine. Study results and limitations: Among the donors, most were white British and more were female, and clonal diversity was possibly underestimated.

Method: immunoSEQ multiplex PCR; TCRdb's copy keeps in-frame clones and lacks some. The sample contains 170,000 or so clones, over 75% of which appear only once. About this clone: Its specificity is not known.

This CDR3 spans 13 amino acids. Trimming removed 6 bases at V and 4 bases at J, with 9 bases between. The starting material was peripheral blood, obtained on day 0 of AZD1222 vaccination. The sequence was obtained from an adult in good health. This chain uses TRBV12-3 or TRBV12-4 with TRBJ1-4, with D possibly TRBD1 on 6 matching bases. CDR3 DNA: TGTGCCAGCAGGGGGGCGGATAATGAAAAACTGTTTTTT. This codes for CASRGADNEKLFF.